One and the same sample provided the 18 T cell receptor beta chains below, sequenced in a study of tumor-infiltrating lymphocytes in primary liver carcinoma. Germline DNA was extracted alongside blood RNA, which was obtained from unsorted whole blood. Production of TCR beta cDNA used approximately 0.55 ug total RNA together with a constant-region primer. It was through three nested multiplex PCR rounds of slightly modified ARM-PCR that TCR beta libraries arose. TRBV1-TRBV30 forward primers paired with a C-beta reverse primer were used in the first two PCR rounds, which ran approximately 10 cycles each. MiXCR, applied by TCRdb to the multiplex PCR reads, yields one record per CDR3 protein. This sample has about 300,000 distinct CDR3 sequences, with roughly two thirds found just once. Sequencing input: peripheral blood. The receptors come from a man in his forties with primary liver carcinoma and hepatitis B virus infection.

The rearrangement joins TRBV10-2 to TRBJ2-7; maybe TRBD1 (6 bases). Per the germline V gene, CDR1 is WSHSY and CDR2 is SAAADI. There are 17 residues in the CDR3. The V end was cut by 7 bases, the J end by 1 base, with 23 bases between. The chain's CDR3 is CASTGRGIGKLSYEQYF. The CDR3 nucleotides are TGCGCCAGCACGGGAAGGGGGATAGGGAAACTTTCCTACGAGCAGTACTTC.

Comment on this clonotype: This may be a read error, as it is one base from a much larger clone. This chain joins TRBV5-1 and TRBJ1-2, with a weak D call TRBD1 (6 bases). The length of the CDR3 is 13 residues. Germline CDR1 reads SGHRS; CDR2 reads YFSETQ. The CDR3 DNA sequence: TGCGGCAGCAGCCCCCGACAGGCGGATGGCTACACCTTC. This sequence encodes CGSSPRQADGYTF.

This clonotype occurred many times. The rearrangement joins TRBV5-4 to TRBJ2-7, with 9 nucleotides matching TRBD2. The V gene end was trimmed by 6 bases and the J gene end by 5 bases; junction bases not matched to a gene: 9. Germline CDR1 and CDR2: SGHNT and YYREEE (reference sequence). The CDR3 is 14 amino acids. CDR3 sequence (DNA): TGTGCCAGCAACCCAGGCGGGAGGGCTCACGAGCAGTACTTC. Protein sequence: CASNPGGRAHEQYF.

This clonotype was seen more than once but under ten times. The chain recombines TRBV5-1 with TRBJ1-1, with D perhaps TRBD1 (6 bases). Germline V gives CDR1 SGHRS, CDR2 YFSETQ. There are 17 residues in the CDR3. Trimming stripped 4 bases from V and 1 base from J, with 20 bases between. In DNA form, the CDR3 reads TGCGCCAGCAGCCTCGACAGGTTCTCGGTCACGAACACTGAAGCTTTCTTT. This sequence encodes CASSLDRFSVTNTEAFF.

The chain has TRBV24-1 and TRBJ2-2; D may be TRBD1 or TRBD2 (5 bases each). Trimming stripped 9 bases from V and 5 bases from J, with 15 bases between. The germline V gene has CDR1 KGHDR and CDR2 SFDVKD. This CDR3 region has 14 residues. The CDR3 loop reads CATGAGAGTGELFF. For the CDR3, the DNA is TGTGCCACCGGAGCCGGGGCCGGGACCGGGGAGCTGTTTTTT.

As to this clonotype: Mismatch with germline at one junction end may stem from a read error. The CDR3 DNA follows: TGTGCCAACAGCTTCACACAGGGGTATGAAAACATTCAGTACTTC. The encoded protein is CANSFTQGYENIQYF. This chain connects TRBV11-2 to TRBJ2-4; 7 bases align to TRBD1. The germline V gene encodes CDR1 SGHAT and CDR2 FQNNGV. The CDR3 is 15 residues long.

As for this clonotype: At one of its ends the junction is not consistent with the germline gene, which may arise from a read error. The chain recombines TRBV5-1 with TRBJ2-1; TRBD1 aligns across 8 bases. Germline loops: CDR1 SGHRS, CDR2 YFSETQ. This CDR3 is built from 14 residues. CDR3 loop: CAISPGGPPNERFF. The CDR3 DNA reads as TGCGCCATCAGCCCAGGGGGCCCCCCCAATGAGCGGTTCTTC.

As for this clonotype: Because the CDR3 is missing its conserved closing phenylalanine or tryptophan, this is likely a read error. The V and J genes are TRBV6-6 and TRBJ2-7; TRBD1 matches 9 bases. Germline trimming cut 7 bases from V and 7 bases from J; bases unmatched to any gene: 17. Germline V gives CDR1 MNHNY, CDR2 SVGAGI (reference sequence). The CDR3 extends over 16 amino acids. The CDR3 DNA sequence: TGTGCCAGCAATCAAACAAGGGGACAGGGATCGGAAGAGCAGTACTTA. Amino acid sequence: CASNQTRGQGSEEQYL.

The rearrangement joins TRBV4-3 to TRBJ2-3; D is perhaps TRBD2 (7 bases). The germline CDR1 and CDR2 sequences are LGHNA and YSLEER. The CDR3 length is 14 residues. Trimming left V 2 bases short and J 8 bases short, with 14 bases between. For the CDR3, the DNA is TGCGCCAGCAGCCAATTAAGGGGGGGCGTTACGCAGTATTTT. Encoded protein: CASSQLRGGVTQYF.

This clonotype was picked up many times. The chain employs TRBV10-3 and TRBJ2-7, with D uncertain. The CDR3 is made up of 13 amino acids. CDR1 ENHRY and CDR2 SYGVKD come from the germline V gene. Trimming left V 8 bases short and J 0 bases short, with 11 bases between. CDR3 nucleotides: TGTGCCATCGGCGAACGAAACTCCTACGAGCAGTACTTC. Protein product: CAIGERNSYEQYF.

Of note for this clonotype: A much larger clone lies one base from this, so it may be a read error. The rearrangement joins TRBV4-2 to TRBJ2-2, with TRBD1 matching 9 bases. CDR1 and CDR2 (germline): LGHNA, YNFKEQ. The CDR3 spans 17 residues. The CDR3 DNA reads as TGTGCCAGCAGCCCTTTAGCTGGACAGGGGAACACCGGGGGGCTGTCTTTT. Its translation is CASSPLAGQGNTGGLSF.

This clonotype was seen only a few times. The J gene is TRBJ2-1, the V gene TRBV6-5, with 9 bases matching TRBD2. V lost 2 bases and J lost 7; bases outside the gene matches: 6. The CDR3 totals 15 residues. CDR1 is MNHEY and CDR2 is SVGAGI in the germline V gene. The CDR3 sequence is CASSYPAGGMNEQFF. The CDR3 DNA follows: TGTGCCAGCAGTTACCCAGCGGGAGGAATGAATGAGCAGTTCTTC.

This clonotype has ten or more counts. The chain has TRBV29-1 and TRBJ1-6; D gene uncertain. Germline CDR1 SQVTM, CDR2 ANQGSEA. The CDR3 totals 13 residues. The germline V and J ends were trimmed by 0 bases and 10 bases, with 10 bases remaining between them. The CDR3 coding sequence is TGCAGCGTTGAAGATTCGGTAGGGTCACCCCTCCACTTT. Its translation: CSVEDSVGSPLHF.

Concerning this clonotype itself: A much larger clone differs from this one at a single base, so this may be a read error. V gene TRBV6-5 combines with J gene TRBJ2-1, with a weak D call TRBD2 (5 bases). This CDR3 has 13 residues. Looked up from germline, CDR1 is MNHEY and CDR2 is SVGAGI. CDR3 nucleotide sequence: TGTGCCAGCAGTTACTCTGAGGGCGATGAGCAGCTCTTC. It translates to CASSYSEGDEQLF.

The rearrangement joins TRBV12-5 to TRBJ2-1, with TRBD2 matching over 7 bases. The CDR3 length is 12 residues. The V segment lost 5 bases and the J segment 10 bases; nucleotides outside the gene matches: 5. In germline, CDR1 is LGHNT, CDR2 FRNRAP. The CDR3 loop is CASGPGLGEQFF. In DNA form, the CDR3 reads TGTGCTAGTGGTCCTGGACTAGGGGAGCAGTTCTTC.

The CDR3 is CATGGQETQYF. CDR3 nucleotide sequence: TGTGCCACGGGAGGGCAAGAGACCCAGTACTTC. V gene TRBV28 combines with J gene TRBJ2-5, with 8 bases that match TRBD2. CDR1 is MDHEN and CDR2 is SYDVKM in the germline V gene. The junction had 0 bases not matched to a gene; V was cut back by 10 bases and J by 2 bases. This CDR3 contains 11 residues.

Note on this clonotype: This may be a read error, as it is one base from a much larger clone. The V and J genes are TRBV10-3 and TRBJ2-3; 8 bases are a match to TRBD2. Germline V gene data show CDR1 as ENHRY and CDR2 as SYGVKD. The CDR3 length is 17 residues. CDR3: CAIGEPPGLGGADTQYF. In nucleotides, the CDR3 is TGTGCCATCGGTGAGCCTCCGGGACTAGGAGGTGCAGATACGCAGTATTTT.

Comment on this clonotype: A much more abundant neighbour one base away suggests this may be a read error. The chain links TRBV6-2 or TRBV6-3 to TRBJ2-7; TRBD2 might be the D (5 bases). The CDR3 runs to 11 residues. V was clipped by 8 bases and J by 4 bases, with 9 bases between them. Germline V CDR1 and CDR2: MNHEY, SVGEGT. Here the CDR3 DNA reads TGTGCCAGCGTCGAGGGATACGAGCAGTACTTC. Protein sequence: CASVEGYEQYF.